Sequencing of this T cell receptor beta chain was carried out in a study of shared clonotypes between healthy human individuals. The donors, healthy adults who were HIV-negative, had experienced no recent acute infections or vaccinations. This CDR3 contains 13 residues. The V gene lost 7 bases and the J gene lost 3 bases, with 12 bases spanning the gap. Germline V gives CDR1 SGHTA, CDR2 FQGNSA. An even split of each subset's genomic DNA across several immunoSEQ plates was performed. TCRdb keeps only in-frame clones here, not all; method: immunoSEQ multiplex PCR. The top ten hold roughly 0.15% of the sample, which has roughly 2.5 million clones, roughly nine tenths seen once. Points on this clone: Its antigen is not identified.

Study-wide points: The study found lower generation probabilities in non-shared clonotypes than in those shared by all four donors.

What was sequenced was naive CD4+ T cells sorted from blood. The subset was: CD45RA+ positively selected. This sequence was found in a young man in good health. The chain recombines TRBV7-2 with TRBJ1-2, with a weak D call TRBD1 (5 bases). CDR3 coding DNA: TGTGCCAGCAACCAGGGAGTGGACTATGGCTACACCTTC. Translating it yields CASNQGVDYGYTF. The full variable domain, with the rest looked up from reference TRBV7-2 and TRBJ1-2, is GAGVSQSPSNKVTEKGKDVELRCDPISGHTALYWYRQSLGQGLEFLIYFQGNSAPDKSGLPSDRFSAERTGGSVSTLTIQRTQQEDSAVYLCASNQGVDYGYTFGSGTRLTVV.